Ten or more counts support the clone carrying this TCR beta chain. Every one of the donors was a healthy Caucasian. CDR1 and CDR2 from the germline V gene are MNHEY and SVGEGT. Trimming removed 6 bases from V and 8 bases from J, with 17 bases in between. This CDR3 comprises 14 residues. TCRdb reanalysed the 5' RACE reads using MiXCR and keeps one entry per CDR3 protein. The table lists roughly 690,000 distinct CDR3 sequences, around 20% of them singletons. The data derive from a study of identical twins. The data were also submitted as part of a second study, on T cells expressing NK-cell markers.

The receptor's source is a young woman in good health. The J gene is TRBJ2-1, the V gene TRBV6-2 or TRBV6-3; D remains unclear. The material sequenced was PBMCs. The CDR3 reads CASSPDGVLDEQFF. In DNA form, the CDR3 reads TGTGCCAGCAGCCCGGACGGCGTCCTAGATGAGCAGTTCTTC.